The entry that follows covers one T cell receptor (beta chain) sequence. This sample stems from a study of blood T cell repertoires in COVID-19. Whole-study context: From the United States, Italy and Spain came samples of acute and convalescent COVID-19.

V shed 9 bases, J shed 6 bases, and the junction held 9 bases outside the gene matches. The CDR3 runs 14 residues. This table comes from immunoSEQ multiplex PCR, and its TCRdb copy is limited to in-frame clones, with some not included. Among some 140,000 clones listed, about 76% were seen once. Sequenced input: peripheral blood. V and J are TRBV5-3 and TRBJ1-5; TRBD1 aligns across 10 bases. TRBV5-3 is an ORF, and what it does is uncertain. This TCR was sampled from an elderly man with acute or convalescent COVID-19. CDR3 sequence (DNA): TGTGCCAAAAGGGCCGGGACAGGGGTTCAGCCCCAGCATTTT. This codes for CAKRAGTGVQPQHF.